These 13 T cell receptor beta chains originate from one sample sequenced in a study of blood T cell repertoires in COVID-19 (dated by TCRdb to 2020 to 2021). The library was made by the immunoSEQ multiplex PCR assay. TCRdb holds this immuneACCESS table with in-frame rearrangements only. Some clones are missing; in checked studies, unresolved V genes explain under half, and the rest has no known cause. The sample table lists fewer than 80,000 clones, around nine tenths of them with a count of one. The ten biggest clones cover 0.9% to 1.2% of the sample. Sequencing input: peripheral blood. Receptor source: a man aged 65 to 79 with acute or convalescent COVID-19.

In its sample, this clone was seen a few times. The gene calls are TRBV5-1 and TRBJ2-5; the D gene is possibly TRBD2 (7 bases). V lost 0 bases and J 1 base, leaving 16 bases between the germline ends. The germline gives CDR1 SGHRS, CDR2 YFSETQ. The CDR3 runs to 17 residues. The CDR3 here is CASSLEGRGGVQETQYF. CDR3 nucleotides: TGCGCCAGCAGCTTGGAGGGGCGCGGGGGCGTCCAAGAGACCCAGTACTTC.

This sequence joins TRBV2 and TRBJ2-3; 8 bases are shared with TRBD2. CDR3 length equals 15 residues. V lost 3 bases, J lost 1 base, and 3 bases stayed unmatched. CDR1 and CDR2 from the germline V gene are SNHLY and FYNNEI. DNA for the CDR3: TGTGCCAGCAGTGAGACTAGCGCCCGCACAGATACGCAGTATTTT. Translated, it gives CASSETSARTDTQYF.

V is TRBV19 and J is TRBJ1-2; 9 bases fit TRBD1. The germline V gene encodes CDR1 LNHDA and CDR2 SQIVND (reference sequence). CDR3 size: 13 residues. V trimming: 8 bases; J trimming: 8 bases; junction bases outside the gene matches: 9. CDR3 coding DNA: TGTGCCAGTTCGGGACAGGGAGGTGGAGGCTACACCTTC. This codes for CASSGQGGGGYTF. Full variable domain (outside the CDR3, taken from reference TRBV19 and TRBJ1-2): DGGITQSPKYLFRKEGQNVTLSCEQNLNHDAMYWYRQDPGQGLRLIYYSQIVNDFQKGDIAEGYSVSREKKESFPLTVTSAQKNPTAFYLCASSGQGGGGYTFGSGTRLTVV.

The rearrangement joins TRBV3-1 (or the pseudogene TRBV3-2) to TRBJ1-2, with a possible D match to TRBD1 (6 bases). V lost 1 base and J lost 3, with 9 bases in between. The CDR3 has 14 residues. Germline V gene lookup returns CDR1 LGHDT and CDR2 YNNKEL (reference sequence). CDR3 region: CASSQAAGDYGYTF. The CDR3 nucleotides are TGTGCCAGCAGCCAAGCGGCAGGGGACTATGGCTACACCTTC.

In DNA form, the CDR3 reads TGTGCCAGCAGCTTAGTACTAGTAGCCAAAAACATTCAGTACTTC. This gives the protein CASSLVLVAKNIQYF. V is TRBV7-3 and J is TRBJ2-4; TRBD2 might be the D (5 bases). Germline-derived CDR1 and CDR2 are SGHTA and FQGTGA. V lost 2 bases to trimming and J lost 0 bases, with 8 bases between them. This CDR3 comprises 15 residues.

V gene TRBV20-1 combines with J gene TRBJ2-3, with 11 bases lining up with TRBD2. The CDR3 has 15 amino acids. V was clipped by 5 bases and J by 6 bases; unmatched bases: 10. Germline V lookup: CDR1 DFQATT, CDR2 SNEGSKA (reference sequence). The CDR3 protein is CSARDSGRAADTQYF. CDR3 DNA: TGCAGTGCTCGTGATAGCGGGAGGGCCGCGGATACGCAGTATTTT.

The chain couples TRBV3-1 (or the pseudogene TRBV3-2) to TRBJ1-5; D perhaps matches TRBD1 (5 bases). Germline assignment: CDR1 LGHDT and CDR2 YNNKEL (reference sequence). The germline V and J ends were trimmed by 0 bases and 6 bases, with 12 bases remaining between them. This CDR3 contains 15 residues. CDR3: CASSQDGGVTQPQHF. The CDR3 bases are TGTGCCAGCAGCCAAGACGGGGGAGTAACTCAGCCCCAGCATTTT.

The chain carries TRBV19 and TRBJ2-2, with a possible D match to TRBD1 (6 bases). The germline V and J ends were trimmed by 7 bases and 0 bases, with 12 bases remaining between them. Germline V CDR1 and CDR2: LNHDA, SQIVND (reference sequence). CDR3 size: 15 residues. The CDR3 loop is CASTPDRPNTGELFF. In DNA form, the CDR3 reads TGTGCCAGTACTCCGGACAGACCGAACACCGGGGAGCTGTTTTTT.

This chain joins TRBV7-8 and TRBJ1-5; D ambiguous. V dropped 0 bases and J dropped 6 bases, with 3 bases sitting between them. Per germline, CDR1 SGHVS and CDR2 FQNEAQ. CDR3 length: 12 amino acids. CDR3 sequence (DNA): TGTGCCAGCAGCTTAGCAGCTCAGCCCCAGCATTTT. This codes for CASSLAAQPQHF.

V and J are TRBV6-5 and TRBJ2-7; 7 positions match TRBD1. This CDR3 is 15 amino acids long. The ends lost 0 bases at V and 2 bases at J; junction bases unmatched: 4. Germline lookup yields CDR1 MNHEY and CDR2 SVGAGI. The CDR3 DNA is TGTGCCAGCAGTTACTCTGGGACAGCTACCTACGAGCAGTACTTC. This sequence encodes CASSYSGTATYEQYF.

This CDR3 reads CASSGDIGGYGYTF. The CDR3 DNA reads as TGTGCCAGCAGCGGAGATATCGGTGGCTATGGCTACACCTTC. This chain joins TRBV7-9 and TRBJ1-2; D is unresolved. This CDR3 has 14 residues. CDR1 is SEHNR, CDR2 FQNEAQ, per germline (reference sequence). Trimming shortened V by 5 bases and J by 4 bases, and 14 bases separated the two germline ends.

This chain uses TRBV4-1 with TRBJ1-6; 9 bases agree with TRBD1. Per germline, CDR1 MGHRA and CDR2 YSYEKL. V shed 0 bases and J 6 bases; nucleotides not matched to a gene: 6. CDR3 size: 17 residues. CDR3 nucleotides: TGCGCCAGCAGCCAAGATGGGACAGGGCCGATTAATTCACCCCTCCACTTT. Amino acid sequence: CASSQDGTGPINSPLHF.

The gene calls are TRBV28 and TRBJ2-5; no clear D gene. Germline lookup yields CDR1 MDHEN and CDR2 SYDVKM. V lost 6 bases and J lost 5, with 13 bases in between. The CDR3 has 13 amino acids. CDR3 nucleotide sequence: TGTGCCAGCAGCTCCGGTCCCCCCGAGACCCAGTACTTC. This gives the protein CASSSGPPETQYF.